Following are 31 T cell receptor beta chains from one sample sequenced in a study of blood T cell repertoires in COVID-19 (TCRdb year 2020). Preparation of the library involved the immunoSEQ multiplex PCR assay. Held by TCRdb, this immuneACCESS table contains in-frame sequences only and omits some clones. Under half of the omission traces to an unresolved V gene where checked; the cause of the rest is unknown. For this sample the table gives over 150,000 clones, of which 60% to 80% were detected only once. The ten largest account for about 28% of the sample. Sequencing was performed on peripheral blood. The receptors stem from a woman between 70 and 85 years old with acute or convalescent COVID-19.

This rearrangement joins TRBV29-1 to TRBJ1-5; TRBD1 is a possible D gene (5 bases). Germline CDR1 and CDR2: SQVTM and ANQGSEA. V was shortened by 4 bases and J by 3 bases, with 10 bases between the two germline ends. The length of the CDR3 is 13 residues. The CDR3 here is CSVGGGFNQPQHF. The CDR3 DNA is TGCAGCGTTGGGGGGGGGTTCAATCAGCCCCAGCATTTT.

This clone has a count of ten or more. This rearrangement joins TRBV5-1 to TRBJ2-5; 9 bases align to TRBD1. Looked up from germline, CDR1 is SGHRS and CDR2 is YFSETQ. The CDR3 runs to 16 residues. V was pared by 4 bases and J by 5 bases, with 12 bases of the junction left unmatched. The DNA for the CDR3 is TGCGCCAGCAGCCAAGACCGGGACAGGGAGGGGGAGACCCAGTACTTC. Its translation is CASSQDRDREGETQYF.

The chain carries TRBV21-1 and TRBJ1-5; the table's D call, TRBD1, was not checked against the DNA. TRBV21-1 is reported as a pseudogene. The CDR3 is 17 residues long. CDR3 bases: TGTGCCAGCAGCAAAGCCGCCGACAGGGGGAGATATCAGCCCCAGCATTTT. Protein product: CASSKAADRGRYQPQHF.

The chain couples TRBV7-6 to TRBJ2-7; possibly TRBD2 for D (6 bases). V was clipped by 4 bases and J by 13 bases, with 14 bases between them. Germline lookup yields CDR1 SGHVS and CDR2 FNYEAQ. There are 11 residues in the CDR3. As DNA, the CDR3 is TGTGCCAGCAGCTCCCTGGCGGGATTTTACTTC. This sequence encodes CASSSLAGFYF.

The V and J genes are TRBV5-6 and TRBJ2-3; the D is unclear. CDR1 is SGHDT and CDR2 is YYEEEE in the germline V gene. V lost 4 bases, J lost 0 bases, and 12 bases lay in between. The CDR3 has 15 amino acids. CDR3 protein: CASSRGAASTDTQYF. The CDR3 DNA reads as TGTGCCAGCAGCCGAGGCGCGGCTAGCACAGATACGCAGTATTTT.

A word on this clone: One end of the junction fails to match germline, which may point to a read error. The V call is TRBV7-9, the J call TRBJ2-7; D is uncertain. Germline V gives CDR1 SEHNR, CDR2 FQNEAQ (reference sequence). This CDR3 contains 13 residues. The CDR3 DNA reads as TGTGCCAGCAGCTTAGGTAGTCGAAAGAGGAAGAGCTTC. As protein: CASSLGSRKRKSF.

This clone was counted only a few times. The chain links TRBV2 to TRBJ1-5, with D possibly matching TRBD1 (5 bases). CDR1 and CDR2 (germline): SNHLY, FYNNEI. The CDR3 has 13 amino acids. The ends were cut back, 4 bases at V and 3 bases at J, with 7 bases in the middle. The DNA of the CDR3 is TGTGCCAGCAGTGGGGACTTCAATCAGCCCCAGCATTTT. It specifies CASSGDFNQPQHF.

This clone has just a few counts. The chain links TRBV13 to TRBJ1-1; 7 bases match TRBD1. Germline CDR1 and CDR2: PRHDT and FYEKMQ (reference sequence). This CDR3 has 13 amino acids. Trimming cost V 10 bases and J 1 base; bases outside gene matches: 6. The CDR3 spells CATSTGPNTEAFF. The CDR3 DNA reads as TGTGCCACTTCGACAGGGCCGAACACTGAAGCTTTCTTT.

This chain uses TRBV19 with TRBJ1-2, with TRBD1 matching over 10 bases. After removal of 4 bases from V and 6 bases from J, the junction contained 8 bases not matched to a gene. CDR1 is LNHDA, CDR2 SQIVND, per germline (reference sequence). The CDR3 is made up of 15 amino acids. The CDR3 reads CASSRSWTGGNGYTF. Written as DNA, the CDR3 is TGTGCCAGTAGTAGATCCTGGACAGGGGGAAATGGCTACACCTTC.

This rearrangement joins TRBV4-2 to TRBJ2-2; 8 nucleotides match TRBD2. Looked up from germline, CDR1 is LGHNA and CDR2 is YNFKEQ. With 0 bases clipped from V and 8 bases from J, the junction kept 14 bases outside the gene matches. This CDR3 has 18 amino acids. For the CDR3, the DNA is TGTGCCAGCAGCCAAGATTTAGGGGGACTAGGGGTACCGGGGGAGCTGTTTTTT. Translated: CASSQDLGGLGVPGELFF.

The gene calls are TRBV7-9 and TRBJ2-7; maybe TRBD1 (6 bases). The germline gives CDR1 SEHNR, CDR2 FQNEAQ (reference sequence). The CDR3 consists of 11 residues. Trimming pared 3 bases from V and 9 bases from J, leaving 9 bases between. The CDR3 sequence is CASSLDSLQYF. CDR3 bases: TGTGCCAGCAGCTTGGACAGTTTGCAGTACTTC.

The chain joins TRBV12-3 or TRBV12-4 to TRBJ2-5, with TRBD1 as a possible D gene (6 bases). V was pared by 1 base and J by 10 bases, with 13 bases between. This CDR3 contains 13 residues. CDR3 bases: TGTGCCAGCAGTTTAGGCCTAAAGGGGGTCCAGTACTTC. It yields the protein CASSLGLKGVQYF.

This clone turned up a few times. The rearrangement links TRBV3-1 (or the pseudogene TRBV3-2) to TRBJ1-5; tentative D call: TRBD1 (5 bases). V was cut by 4 bases and J by 4 bases, with 8 bases left in between. The CDR3 runs 13 residues. Germline V CDR1 and CDR2: LGHDT, YNNKEL (reference sequence). The CDR3: CASSPGINQPQHF. The CDR3 bases are TGTGCCAGCAGCCCAGGGATAAATCAGCCCCAGCATTTT.

CDR3 amino acids: CASSDIGQANTGELFF. CDR3 DNA: TGCGCCAGCAGTGATATAGGACAAGCGAACACCGGGGAGCTGTTTTTT. This chain joins TRBV10-1 and TRBJ2-2, with D maybe TRBD1 (5 bases). V lost 3 bases and J 0 bases, leaving 11 bases between the germline ends. The CDR3 runs to 16 residues. Germline assignment: CDR1 WNHNN and CDR2 SYGVQD (reference sequence).

This clone came up once. The chain uses TRBV3-1 (or the pseudogene TRBV3-2) and TRBJ2-2; 12 nucleotides match TRBD2. The CDR3 runs 16 residues. Germline-derived CDR1 and CDR2 are LGHDT and YNNKEL (reference sequence). Losses at the gene ends were 4 bases for V and 7 bases for J; bases not matched to a gene: 7. The CDR3 nucleotides are TGTGCCAGCAGCCCTCGGACTAGCGGGACGGGCGGGGAGCTGTTTTTT. This encodes CASSPRTSGTGGELFF.

V gene TRBV2 combines with J gene TRBJ2-2; D remains unclear. The germline V and J ends were trimmed by 3 bases and 0 bases, with 5 bases remaining between them. CDR3 length: 14 amino acids. Germline V gives CDR1 SNHLY, CDR2 FYNNEI. CDR3 residues: CASSESSNTGELFF. The DNA for the CDR3 is TGTGCCAGCAGTGAGAGCTCGAACACCGGGGAGCTGTTTTTT.

The rearrangement links TRBV5-1 to TRBJ2-7; D is unclear. Trimming removed 5 bases at V and 0 bases at J, with 3 bases between. The CDR3 has 11 residues. Looked up from germline, CDR1 is SGHRS and CDR2 is YFSETQ. Written as DNA, the CDR3 is TGCGCCAGCAGTAACTCCTACGAGCAGTACTTC. The encoded protein is CASSNSYEQYF.

V usage is TRBV7-8 and J usage is TRBJ1-5; D is ambiguous. CDR1 is SGHVS, CDR2 FQNEAQ, per germline. V lost 4 bases, J lost 5 bases, and 9 bases lay in between. CDR3 length: 13 residues. In nucleotides, the CDR3 is TGTGCCAGCAGCTCCGTTCTCGATCAGCCCCAGCATTTT. Its translation is CASSSVLDQPQHF.

The chain employs TRBV5-4 and TRBJ2-3; 7 bases line up with TRBD2. The V gene end was trimmed by 1 base and the J gene end by 7 bases; junction bases not matched to a gene: 12. Germline CDR1 is SGHNT and CDR2 is YYREEE (reference sequence). The CDR3 loop spans 16 amino acids. This CDR3 is CASSLSGGGPIYTQYF. The CDR3 coding sequence is TGTGCCAGCAGCTTGTCCGGGGGAGGGCCTATATATACGCAGTATTTT.

The V gene is TRBV19, the J gene TRBJ2-1, with TRBD1 identical over 8 bases. CDR1 is LNHDA and CDR2 is SQIVND in the germline V gene (reference sequence). V shed 3 bases, J shed 9 bases, and the junction held 10 bases outside the gene matches. CDR3 length equals 15 residues. CDR3 sequence reads: CASSISGQGSTEQFF. The DNA for the CDR3 is TGTGCCAGTAGTATTTCCGGACAGGGATCAACTGAGCAGTTCTTC.

J is TRBJ2-3 and V is TRBV7-3; 8 bases are shared with TRBD2. The germline V gene encodes CDR1 SGHTA and CDR2 FQGTGA. This CDR3 region has 15 residues. After removal of 5 bases from V and 3 bases from J, the junction contained 7 bases not matched to a gene. The CDR3 protein is CASSPSGSVTDTQYF. CDR3 DNA sequence: TGTGCCAGCAGCCCGAGCGGGAGTGTGACAGATACGCAGTATTTT.

The V and J genes are TRBV7-2 and TRBJ2-5; no firm D call. The CDR3 length is 13 residues. The V gene lost 4 bases and the J gene lost 7 bases, with 13 bases spanning the gap. CDR1 is SGHTA, CDR2 FQGNSA, per germline. The CDR3 DNA follows: TGTGCCAGCAGCTCCGCGATAGTCGGGACCCAGTACTTC. Translation: CASSSAIVGTQYF.

For the CDR3, the DNA is TGTGCCACCAGCCAAGACAGGGGACGAGAGACCCAGTACTTC. This sequence encodes CATSQDRGRETQYF. V and J are TRBV15 and TRBJ2-5; 8 bases fit TRBD1. CDR1 is LNHNV, CDR2 YYDKDF, per germline (reference sequence). The length of the CDR3 is 14 residues. The V gene end was trimmed by 5 bases and the J gene end by 4 bases; junction bases not matched to a gene: 6. Supplemented by reference TRBV15 and TRBJ2-5, the full variable domain reads DAMVIQNPRYQVTQFGKPVTLSCSQTLNHNVMYWYQQKSSQAPKLLFHYYDKDFNNEADTPDNFQSRRPNTSFCFLDIRSPGLGDTAMYLCATSQDRGRETQYFGPGTRLLVL.

The CDR3 region is CASSGGDENYGYTF. CDR3 bases: TGCGCCAGCAGCGGCGGGGACGAAAACTATGGCTACACCTTC. This rearrangement joins TRBV5-1 to TRBJ1-2, with D tentatively TRBD1 (5 bases). The CDR3 is made up of 14 amino acids. Trimming cost V 4 bases and J 2 bases, with 12 bases left between them. Per germline, CDR1 SGHRS and CDR2 YFSETQ. Complete variable domain (other parts from reference TRBV5-1 and TRBJ1-2): KAGVTQTPRYLIKTRGQQVTLSCSPISGHRSVSWYQQTPGQGLQFLFEYFSETQRNKGNFPGRFSGRQFSNSRSEMNVSTLELGDSALYLCASSGGDENYGYTFGSGTRLTVV.

The chain carries TRBV5-4 and TRBJ2-3; 7 nucleotides agree with TRBD2. J gave up 9 bases and V 0 bases, and 7 bases lay outside the gene matches. Per germline, CDR1 SGHNT and CDR2 YYREEE (reference sequence). The CDR3 loop spans 14 amino acids. Here the CDR3 DNA reads TGTGCCAGCAGCTTGGAGGGAGGGAGGTTGACGCAGTATTTT. It codes for CASSLEGGRLTQYF.

J is TRBJ2-2 and V is TRBV19; 15 bases line up with TRBD2. Germline V lookup: CDR1 LNHDA, CDR2 SQIVND (reference sequence). The V and J ends lost 4 bases and 5 bases, in that order; junction bases with no gene match: 5. This CDR3 contains 17 residues. This chain's CDR3 is CASSTIGTSGRTGELFF. The CDR3 DNA is TGTGCCAGTAGTACAATCGGGACTAGCGGGAGGACCGGGGAGCTGTTTTTT.

The chain is built from TRBV10-3 and TRBJ2-2, with D possibly being TRBD1 (6 bases). V shed 4 bases and J shed 0 bases, with 12 bases lying between them. Germline CDR1 and CDR2: ENHRY and SYGVKD. The CDR3 totals 16 residues. The CDR3 sequence is CAISGIRGANTGELFF. In DNA, the CDR3 is TGTGCCATCAGTGGAATCAGGGGAGCGAACACCGGGGAGCTGTTTTTT.

The chain employs TRBV2 and TRBJ2-7; 13 bases fit TRBD2. Germline CDR1 is SNHLY and CDR2 is FYNNEI. The J segment lost 6 bases and the V segment lost 7 bases, leaving 9 bases of the junction unmatched. This CDR3 has 15 amino acids. CDR3 DNA: TGTGCCAGCAAAGGACTAGCGGGAGTCCCTCTCGAGCAGTACTTC. It is translated as CASKGLAGVPLEQYF.

The V gene is TRBV7-6, the J gene TRBJ2-1, with TRBD2 matching 10 bases. Trimming took 1 base from V and 2 from J; bases not matched to a gene: 11. The germline gives CDR1 SGHVS, CDR2 FNYEAQ. The CDR3 runs 19 residues. CDR3 in DNA: TGTGCCAGCAGCTTAGGGCCTAGCGGGAGTCGATGGCCCTACAATGAGCAGTTCTTC. Residues: CASSLGPSGSRWPYNEQFF.

This rearrangement joins TRBV11-1 to TRBJ2-3; TRBD1 matches 7 bases. V was clipped by 1 base and J by 6 bases; unmatched bases: 7. The CDR3 covers 15 residues. Germline CDR1 is SGHAT and CDR2 is FQDESV (reference sequence). The CDR3 sequence: CASSLDGTADDTQYF. CDR3 sequence (DNA): TGTGCCAGCAGCTTAGATGGGACAGCCGATGATACGCAGTATTTT.

This chain uses TRBV6-5 with TRBJ1-5; no firm D call. Germline V gene sequence: CDR1 MNHEY, CDR2 SVGAGI. The CDR3 extends over 14 amino acids. With 0 bases removed from V and 3 bases from J, the gap between germline ends came to 6 bases. As DNA, the CDR3 is TGTGCCAGCAGTTACTCGTCAGACAATCAGCCCCAGCATTTT. It is translated as CASSYSSDNQPQHF.